This entry lists 32 T cell receptor beta chains sequenced from one sample in a study of blood T cell repertoires in COVID-19. The protocol was immunoSEQ multiplex PCR, while the TCRdb copy is restricted to in-frame clones and leaves out a portion. The sample has approximately 230,000 clones; nearly 90% are singletons. Sequencing was performed on peripheral blood. Receptors originate from a woman in her forties who had recovered from COVID-19.

The V gene is TRBV7-9, the J gene TRBJ2-3, with a weak D call TRBD1 (5 bases). V was trimmed by 5 bases and J by 3 bases, leaving 18 bases between them. The CDR3 is 16 residues long. Per the germline V gene, CDR1 is SEHNR and CDR2 is FQNEAQ (reference sequence). The CDR3: CASSTRDRRITDTQYF. The CDR3 DNA is TGTGCCAGCAGCACGAGAGACAGACGAATAACAGATACGCAGTATTTT.

The V call is TRBV19, the J call TRBJ2-1; 8 positions match TRBD2. CDR1 is LNHDA and CDR2 is SQIVND in the germline V gene (reference sequence). There are 14 residues in the CDR3. V lost 7 bases, J lost 7 bases, and 9 bases stayed unmatched. The DNA for the CDR3 is TGTGCCAGTACCCGGACTAGCAGAGGGAATGAGCAGTTCTTC. This translates into CASTRTSRGNEQFF.

The chain links TRBV7-8 to TRBJ2-2, with TRBD1 matching over 11 bases. V gave up 5 bases and J gave up 3 bases; unmatched junction bases: 2. The CDR3 is made up of 15 amino acids. The V gene's germline CDR1 is SGHVS and CDR2 FQNEAQ. The CDR3 here is CASSRGQGDTGELFF. The CDR3 coding sequence is TGTGCCAGCAGCCGGGGACAGGGGGACACCGGGGAGCTGTTTTTT.

This chain links TRBV4-3 with TRBJ2-7; D might be TRBD2 (5 bases). The CDR3 runs to 15 residues. Trimming left V 4 bases short and J 0 bases short, with 13 bases between. Germline CDR1 and CDR2: LGHNA and YSLEER. CDR3 in amino acids: CASSRRQRSSYEQYF. The CDR3 DNA follows: TGCGCCAGCAGCCGTCGTCAGCGGAGCTCCTACGAGCAGTACTTC.

The rearrangement links TRBV7-3 to TRBJ2-1, with 10 bases identical to TRBD2. The germline V gene has CDR1 SGHTA and CDR2 FQGTGA. This CDR3 region has 17 residues. V trimming: 5 bases; J trimming: 0 bases; junction bases outside the gene matches: 7. The CDR3 region has the DNA TGTGCCAGCAGCAGACGTAGCGGGAGGAACTCCTACAATGAGCAGTTCTTC. This encodes CASSRRSGRNSYNEQFF.

The V call is TRBV5-1, the J call TRBJ2-7; 11 nucleotides agree with TRBD2. The germline V gene has CDR1 SGHRS and CDR2 YFSETQ. J lost 3 bases, V lost 4 bases, and 6 bases had no gene match. The CDR3 is 15 residues long. The CDR3 bases are TGCGCCAGCAGCCTCGGCGGGACTAGCGGCTACGAGCAGTACTTC. As protein: CASSLGGTSGYEQYF.

This clone showed up just once. The genes are TRBV28 and TRBJ1-6; TRBD1 is a possible D gene (5 bases). The CDR3 loop spans 12 amino acids. Germline V gene sequence: CDR1 MDHEN, CDR2 SYDVKM. Trimming cost V 6 bases and J 8 bases, with 8 bases left between them. The CDR3, as DNA: TGTGCCAGCAGGATCAGGGATTCACCCCTCCACTTT. This sequence encodes CASRIRDSPLHF. Together with reference TRBV28 and TRBJ1-6, the CDR3 gives the full variable domain: DVKVTQSSRYLVKRTGEKVFLECVQDMDHENMFWYRQDPGLGLRLIYFSYDVKMKEKGDIPEGYSVSREKKERFSLILESASTNQTSMYLCASRIRDSPLHFGNGTRLTVT.

The chain employs TRBV7-3 and TRBJ1-2; D is possibly TRBD1 (5 bases). The CDR3 is 13 residues long. Germline V gene data show CDR1 as SGHTA and CDR2 as FQGTGA. The germline V and J ends were trimmed by 5 bases and 8 bases, with 15 bases remaining between them. CDR3 in DNA: TGTGCCAGCAGCCCAACAGGATTGGAAGGCTACACCTTC. This translates into CASSPTGLEGYTF.

The chain links TRBV24-1 to TRBJ2-7; TRBD2 agrees at 11 bases. The germline V gene has CDR1 KGHDR and CDR2 SFDVKD. V was clipped by 4 bases and J by 4 bases; unmatched bases: 5. The CDR3 length is 15 residues. CDR3 bases: TGTGCCACCAGTGACACTAGCGGGAGTTGGTACGAGCAGTACTTC. Its protein product is CATSDTSGSWYEQYF.

V usage is TRBV11-2 and J usage is TRBJ2-7, with unresolved D. Germline V lookup: CDR1 SGHAT, CDR2 FQNNGV. Trimming left V 5 bases short and J 4 bases short, with 15 bases between. The CDR3 loop spans 14 amino acids. CDR3 in DNA: TGTGCCAGCAGCCGCAACCCCCTTACTTACGAGCAGTACTTC. Residues: CASSRNPLTYEQYF.

V gene TRBV15 combines with J gene TRBJ2-7, with 7 nucleotides matching TRBD1. Germline CDR1 and CDR2: LNHNV and YYDKDF (reference sequence). The CDR3 runs to 14 residues. The J segment lost 6 bases and the V segment lost 1 base, leaving 6 bases of the junction unmatched. The CDR3 spells CATSRALRQGEQYF. The CDR3 coding sequence is TGTGCCACCAGCAGAGCCCTTAGACAGGGCGAGCAGTACTTC.

The chain uses TRBV6-5 and TRBJ1-6; D unclear. CDR1 and CDR2 (germline): MNHEY, SVGAGI. V was trimmed by 3 bases and J by 5 bases, leaving 11 bases between them. The CDR3 has 15 residues. The CDR3 reads CASSYIVQNNSPLHF. The CDR3 nucleotides read TGTGCCAGCAGTTATATAGTACAGAATAATTCACCCCTCCACTTT.

This clone was seen repeatedly, ten times or more. The chain recombines TRBV6-5 with TRBJ1-2, with unresolved D. Looked up from germline, CDR1 is MNHEY and CDR2 is SVGAGI. Trimming left V 0 bases short and J 1 base short, with 6 bases between. The CDR3 is 14 residues long. CDR3 nucleotides: TGTGCCAGCAGTTACTCGAAACTTAACTATGGCTACACCTTC. It yields the protein CASSYSKLNYGYTF.

The chain joins TRBV19 to TRBJ1-2; D not certain. The V gene lost 10 bases and the J gene lost 4 bases, with 16 bases spanning the gap. CDR1 is LNHDA, CDR2 SQIVND, per germline (reference sequence). The CDR3 is made up of 13 amino acids. CDR3 residues: CATPYWGGYGYTF. The CDR3, as DNA: TGTGCCACCCCTTATTGGGGAGGCTATGGCTACACCTTC.

The chain joins TRBV11-3 to TRBJ1-6; the match to TRBD1 covers 7 bases. The germline V gene encodes CDR1 SGHNT and CDR2 YENEEA. The CDR3 has 15 amino acids. Losses at the gene ends were 3 bases for V and 7 bases for J; bases not matched to a gene: 6. In DNA form, the CDR3 reads TGTGCCAGCAGCTTCCTGACAGGGTTGAATTCACCCCTCCACTTT. Translated, it gives CASSFLTGLNSPLHF.

V and J are TRBV6-5 and TRBJ2-7, with no clear D. Trimming removed 7 bases at V and 7 bases at J, with 20 bases between. The V gene's germline CDR1 is MNHEY and CDR2 SVGAGI. This CDR3 is built from 14 residues. The CDR3 region is CASISRSRIGEQYF. For the CDR3, the DNA is TGTGCCAGCATCTCGAGGAGCCGAATCGGGGAGCAGTACTTC.

The chain links TRBV24-1 to TRBJ2-2, with D perhaps matching TRBD1 (6 bases). The CDR3 length is 16 residues. The V end lost 1 base, the J end lost 4 bases, and 12 bases lay between the germline ends. Per germline, CDR1 KGHDR and CDR2 SFDVKD. The CDR3 spells CATSDFRQGPTGELFF. Here the CDR3 DNA reads TGTGCCACCAGTGATTTTCGGCAGGGGCCCACCGGGGAGCTGTTTTTT.

This clone was seen more than once but under ten times. This chain connects TRBV2 to TRBJ1-1; D may be TRBD1 (6 bases). This CDR3 spans 13 amino acids. Germline V CDR1 and CDR2: SNHLY, FYNNEI. With 3 bases removed from V and 4 bases from J, the gap between germline ends came to 9 bases. CDR3 in DNA: TGTGCCAGCAGTGAGCAGGGGAGCACTGAAGCTTTCTTT. It specifies CASSEQGSTEAFF.

The V call is TRBV11-2, the J call TRBJ1-2, with 8 bases aligning to TRBD1. From germline, CDR1 is SGHAT and CDR2 FQNNGV. CDR3 length: 15 residues. Trimming at V came to 1 base and at J to 5 bases, leaving 6 bases not matched to a gene. CDR3 residues: CASSLVPGQEYGYTF. The CDR3 nucleotides read TGTGCCAGCAGCTTAGTCCCGGGACAGGAGTATGGCTACACCTTC.

Regarding this clone: Other DNA sequences in this specimen translate into the identical CDR3. The chain joins TRBV7-3 to TRBJ2-5; 8 bases align to TRBD1. After removal of 2 bases from V and 4 bases from J, the junction contained 0 bases not matched to a gene. CDR1 and CDR2 from the germline V gene are SGHTA and FQGTGA. The CDR3 sequence is 13 residues long. CDR3 region: CASSLDRGETQYF. Here the CDR3 DNA reads TGTGCCAGCAGCTTAGACAGGGGAGAGACCCAGTACTTC.

The chain is built from TRBV6-5 and TRBJ2-3; 11 nucleotides align to TRBD1. The germline V gene has CDR1 MNHEY and CDR2 SVGAGI. The V and J ends lost 5 bases and 3 bases, in that order; junction bases with no gene match: 4. CDR3 length equals 15 residues. CDR3 sequence reads: CASSLGTGGTDTQYF. The CDR3 DNA reads as TGTGCCAGCAGTCTCGGGACAGGGGGAACAGATACGCAGTATTTT.

The V gene is TRBV27, the J gene TRBJ1-1; weak D call: TRBD1 (6 bases). The CDR3 covers 13 residues. Trimming took off 5 bases at V and 6 bases at J, with 13 bases between the two ends. The germline V gene encodes CDR1 MNHEY and CDR2 SMNVEV (reference sequence). CDR3 nucleotides: TGTGCCAGCAGTACGAGACAGGCCTCTGAAGCTTTCTTT. Encoded protein: CASSTRQASEAFF.

The chain couples TRBV18 to TRBJ1-5, with a tentative D call TRBD1 (5 bases). The CDR3 runs 13 residues. Germline values: CDR1 KGHSH, CDR2 LQKENI. Between the trimmed V and J ends, which lost 4 bases and 5 bases, there was a span of 9 bases. The CDR3 bases are TGTGCCAGCTCACAAAGCAGGGATCAGCCCCAGCATTTT. This sequence encodes CASSQSRDQPQHF. Filled out from reference TRBV18 and TRBJ1-5, the complete variable domain reads NAGVMQNPRHLVRRRGQEARLRCSPMKGHSHVYWYRQLPEEGLKFMVYLQKENIIDESGMPKERFSAEFPKEGPSILRIQQVVRGDSAAYFCASSQSRDQPQHFGDGTRLSIL.

The rearrangement links TRBV27 to TRBJ1-2, with TRBD1 matching over 11 bases. This CDR3 contains 15 residues. The trim removed 3 bases at V and 7 bases at J, leaving 7 bases unmatched. Germline V gene lookup returns CDR1 MNHEY and CDR2 SMNVEV (reference sequence). CDR3 nucleotide sequence: TGTGCCAGCAGTTTCATAGGACAGGGGGCCGGTGGCTACACCTTC. This gives the protein CASSFIGQGAGGYTF.

V is TRBV14 and J is TRBJ2-5, with TRBD2 identical over 8 bases. Trimming cost V 0 bases and J 2 bases; bases outside gene matches: 5. The CDR3 loop spans 16 amino acids. Per the germline V gene, CDR1 is SGHDN and CDR2 is FVKESK. CDR3 region: CASSQEGGGLQETQYF. Here the CDR3 DNA reads TGTGCCAGCAGCCAAGAGGGCGGGGGGCTACAAGAGACCCAGTACTTC.

Concerning this clone: Different DNA sequences within this sample yield the same CDR3. The chain links TRBV12-3 or TRBV12-4 to TRBJ1-6; 7 bases agree with TRBD1. This CDR3 region has 13 residues. V dropped 9 bases and J dropped 5; count of bases not matched to a gene: 4. CDR3 nucleotide sequence: TGTGCCAGTAAGGGGGCGAATAATTCACCCCTCCACTTT. This codes for CASKGANNSPLHF.

The V gene is TRBV27, the J gene TRBJ1-2; possible D gene TRBD1, 5 bases. V gave up 3 bases and J gave up 4 bases, with 9 bases separating them. The CDR3 totals 13 residues. Germline loops: CDR1 MNHEY, CDR2 SMNVEV (reference sequence). DNA of the CDR3: TGTGCCAGCAGTTTCCTCGACAGCTATGGCTACACCTTC. Residues: CASSFLDSYGYTF.

The J gene is TRBJ2-5, the V gene TRBV7-8; D not certain. The germline V gene has CDR1 SGHVS and CDR2 FQNEAQ. V was trimmed by 2 bases and J by 4 bases, leaving 5 bases between them. The CDR3 sequence is 12 residues long. The CDR3 region has the DNA TGTGCCAGCAGCTTATCCCGAGAGACCCAGTACTTC. Translation gives CASSLSRETQYF. Drawing the rest from reference TRBV7-8 and TRBJ2-5, the complete variable domain is GAGVSQSPRYKVAKRGQDVALRCDPISGHVSLFWYQQALGQGPEFLTYFQNEAQLDKSGLPSDRFFAERPEGSVSTLKIQRTQQEDSAVYLCASSLSRETQYFGPGTRLLVL.

The CDR3 is CSASEYGYTF. CDR3 in DNA: TGCAGTGCTAGCGAGTATGGCTACACCTTC. The V gene is TRBV20-1, the J gene TRBJ1-2; the D is unclear. Between the trimmed V and J ends, which lost 3 bases and 5 bases, there was a span of 4 bases. Germline CDR1 DFQATT, CDR2 SNEGSKA (reference sequence). The CDR3 is 10 residues long.

The genes are TRBV5-4 and TRBJ2-1, with 10 bases lining up with TRBD2. This CDR3 comprises 16 residues. Germline CDR1 is SGHNT and CDR2 is YYREEE (reference sequence). V gave up 1 base and J gave up 4 bases; unmatched junction bases: 5. CDR3 loop: CASSLKTSGSYNEQFF. CDR3 coding DNA: TGTGCCAGCAGCTTGAAGACTAGCGGGTCTTACAATGAGCAGTTCTTC.

This clone was recorded once. The chain employs TRBV3-1 (or the pseudogene TRBV3-2) and TRBJ2-3, with 7 positions matching TRBD2. The CDR3 loop spans 15 amino acids. The germline V gene encodes CDR1 LGHDT and CDR2 YNNKEL (reference sequence). The V gene end was trimmed by 6 bases and the J gene end by 0 bases; junction bases not matched to a gene: 6. In DNA, the CDR3 is TGTGCCAGCAGTCGGCCGGGACTAAGCACAGATACGCAGTATTTT. Translation: CASSRPGLSTDTQYF.

This chain joins TRBV4-3 and TRBJ2-3; the match to TRBD2 covers 12 bases. V shed 1 base, J shed 2 bases, and the junction held 7 bases outside the gene matches. This CDR3 is 18 amino acids long. Germline V gene sequence: CDR1 LGHNA, CDR2 YSLEER. CDR3 loop: CASSQVLAGGLVTDTQYF. The CDR3, as DNA: TGCGCCAGCAGCCAAGTACTAGCGGGGGGCCTAGTCACAGATACGCAGTATTTT.